This passage covers 5 T cell receptor beta chains from one sample sequenced in a study of CD8+ T cells in alopecia areata. cDNA serving as the sequencing template came from extracted, reverse transcribed RNA. The repertoire was sequenced with immunoSEQ multiplex PCR; TCRdb's copy has only in-frame clones and lacks some. The sample contains about 37,000 clones, around half of which appear only once. The authors sorted CD4+ cells into CD25+CD127- cells for about five patients. Specimen: CD4+ Tregs sorted from blood. These receptors came from a human donor with alopecia areata.

This clone was seen more than once but under ten times. The chain is built from TRBV5-1 and TRBJ2-7, with D perhaps assigned TRBD1 or TRBD2 (6 bases each). Germline V gene sequence: CDR1 SGHRS, CDR2 YFSETQ. V dropped 6 bases and J dropped 7 bases, with 26 bases sitting between them. This CDR3 is 16 amino acids long. The DNA for the CDR3 is TGCGCCAGCAACCCCTCGACGGGGGCTGCCGTTGGAGAGCAGTACTTC. Its protein product is CASNPSTGAAVGEQYF.

The rearrangement uses TRBV9 and TRBJ2-5; D gene ambiguous. Germline loops: CDR1 SGDLS, CDR2 YYNGEE. The V end was cut by 3 bases, the J end by 1 base, with 16 bases between. The CDR3 is 16 amino acids. The CDR3 loop is CASSAPTRWLQETQYF. CDR3 in DNA: TGTGCCAGCAGCGCCCCGACGAGGTGGCTCCAAGAGACCCAGTACTTC.

There are a few counts of this clone. The V call is TRBV7-9, the J call TRBJ2-5, with 7 positions matching TRBD2. There are 15 residues in the CDR3. V lost 4 bases to trimming and J lost 5 bases; unmatched junction nucleotides: 10. Germline CDR1 reads SEHNR; CDR2 reads FQNEAQ (reference sequence). Here the CDR3 reads CASSSLAVRGETQYF. Written as DNA, the CDR3 is TGTGCCAGCAGCTCTCTAGCGGTCAGAGGGGAGACCCAGTACTTC.

The V call is TRBV9, the J call TRBJ2-1; 16 bases agree with TRBD2. J lost 13 bases, V lost 2 bases, and 6 bases had no gene match. Germline CDR1 SGDLS, CDR2 YYNGEE. The CDR3 has 15 amino acids. The CDR3 nucleotides read TGTGCCAGCAGCGTGGGACTAGCGGGGGGGCTTCCCCAGTTCTTC. This gives the protein CASSVGLAGGLPQFF.

The rearrangement links TRBV9 to TRBJ2-7, with 9 bases identical to TRBD2. This CDR3 contains 17 residues. Germline V lookup: CDR1 SGDLS, CDR2 YYNGEE. With V trimmed by 1 base and J by 4 bases, 12 bases remained unmatched. CDR3 residues: CASSVSPVAGVVYEQYF. As DNA, the CDR3 is TGTGCCAGCAGCGTATCGCCCGTAGCGGGAGTTGTATACGAGCAGTACTTC.